The TCR beta chain described here comes from a study of early T cells in non-severe SARS-CoV-2 infection. This clonotype showed up many times. Its antigen is as yet unknown. General observations from the study: VDJdb matches were skewed toward anti-spike CD8 T cell responses.

CDR3 length: 14 residues. Germline lookup yields CDR1 LNHDA and CDR2 SQIVND (reference sequence). The junction had 7 bases not matched to a gene; V was cut back by 6 bases and J by 5 bases. Individual cDNA molecules carried attached unique molecular identifiers. A single record per CDR3 protein comes from TCRdb applying MiXCR to the 5' RACE reads. The sample contains tens of thousands of distinct CDR3 sequences, approximately 15% of which appear only once. The sample was whole blood. The source is an adult who was a healthcare worker with PCR-confirmed SARS-CoV-2 infection or an uninfected control (not recorded which). The chain uses TRBV19 and TRBJ2-7; 10 bases line up with TRBD2. For the CDR3, the DNA is TGTGCCAGTAGATCCGGGACTAGCGTCGACGAGCAGTACTTC. This sequence encodes CASRSGTSVDEQYF.